This note documents a single TCR beta chain sequence. Trimming took 3 bases from V and 12 from J, leaving 12 bases between them. The length of the CDR3 is 12 residues. This entry is derived from a study of control samples from healthy donors and cancer patients. Here immunoSEQ multiplex PCR was the method, and the copy in TCRdb shows in-frame clones only, minus some. Of 90,000 to 110,000 clones listed, 85% to 90% were seen once; the top ten hold 17%. The chain uses TRBV12-3 or TRBV12-4 and TRBJ1-5; a weak D match, TRBD1 (5 bases). This clonotype was obtained from a woman aged 50 to 60 in good health. The sequenced material came from blood. CDR3 loop: CASSLTRAGQHF. The CDR3 DNA sequence: TGTGCCAGCAGTTTGACCAGGGCCGGCCAGCATTTT.